One sample yielded the 17 T cell receptor beta chains listed below, sequenced in a study of OX40 agonist ivuxolimab in advanced cancers. Libraries were prepared by immunoSEQ multiplex PCR; TCRdb keeps only in-frame clonotypes and omits some of them. The top ten hold around a quarter of the sample, which has 30,000 to 35,000 clones, about three quarters seen once. Sequencing was performed on CD4+ or CD8+ T cells sorted from blood, taken in a trial of the OX40 agonist ivuxolimab. These receptors all stem from an adult with an advanced solid tumor such as melanoma, head and neck, liver or kidney cancer.

The rearrangement joins TRBV27 to TRBJ1-2; TRBD1 matches at 7 bases. The V gene's germline CDR1 is MNHEY and CDR2 SMNVEV (reference sequence). The junction had 2 bases not matched to a gene; V was cut back by 2 bases and J by 5 bases. This CDR3 region has 13 residues. CDR3 nucleotides: TGTGCCAGCAGTTTAATACAGGGGTATGGCTACACCTTC. Its translation is CASSLIQGYGYTF.

The J gene is TRBJ1-6, the V gene TRBV18; maybe TRBD1 (5 bases). This CDR3 has 14 residues. V lost 2 bases and J 8 bases, leaving 10 bases between the germline ends. Germline-derived CDR1 and CDR2 are KGHSH and LQKENI. CDR3 coding DNA: TGTGCCAGCTCACCAAAGGGGTGGGATTCACCCCTCCACTTT. It translates to CASSPKGWDSPLHF.

This chain connects TRBV4-1 to TRBJ1-3, with D possibly matching TRBD1 (5 bases). Germline CDR1 is MGHRA and CDR2 is YSYEKL. CDR3 size: 16 residues. The ends were cut back, 0 bases at V and 0 bases at J, with 9 bases in the middle. The CDR3 region is CASSQETAFSGNTIYF. CDR3 sequence (DNA): TGCGCCAGCAGCCAAGAGACAGCGTTCTCTGGAAACACCATATATTTT.

The CDR3 sequence: CASSLVRDNEQFF. The CDR3 DNA sequence: TGTGCCAGCAGCTTAGTCCGGGACAATGAGCAGTTCTTC. The V gene is TRBV7-6, the J gene TRBJ2-1; no clear D gene. V lost 1 base and J 5 bases, leaving 6 bases between the germline ends. The CDR3 has 13 residues. Germline V CDR1 and CDR2: SGHVS, FNYEAQ.

The rearrangement joins TRBV6-1 to TRBJ1-5; 7 bases agree with TRBD1. CDR3 length: 15 amino acids. Germline-derived CDR1 and CDR2 are MNHNS and SASEGT. The ends lost 0 bases at V and 8 bases at J; junction bases unmatched: 7. DNA of the CDR3: TGTGCCAGCAGTGAAGCAGGGGGCTATTTAGAGCCCCAGCATTTT. Protein sequence: CASSEAGGYLEPQHF.

The chain has TRBV5-1 and TRBJ1-4; a possible D gene is TRBD1 (5 bases). Germline V gene sequence: CDR1 SGHRS, CDR2 YFSETQ. V was clipped by 0 bases and J by 7 bases, with 13 bases between them. The CDR3 contains 15 residues. The CDR3 DNA reads TGCGCCAGCAGCTTGGAAGGTTTTGGGGGTGAAAAACTGTTTTTT. This translates into CASSLEGFGGEKLFF. Supplemented by reference TRBV5-1 and TRBJ1-4, the full variable domain reads KAGVTQTPRYLIKTRGQQVTLSCSPISGHRSVSWYQQTPGQGLQFLFEYFSETQRNKGNFPGRFSGRQFSNSRSEMNVSTLELGDSALYLCASSLEGFGGEKLFFGSGTQLSVL.

The V gene is TRBV19, the J gene TRBJ1-1, with unresolved D. The CDR3 runs 13 residues. Germline lookup yields CDR1 LNHDA and CDR2 SQIVND (reference sequence). V was cut by 5 bases and J by 0 bases, with 7 bases left in between. The CDR3 DNA is TGTGCCAGTAGTGTGTTTTTGAACACTGAAGCTTTCTTT. This gives the protein CASSVFLNTEAFF.

This clone has only one observation. V gene TRBV2 combines with J gene TRBJ1-2; perhaps TRBD1 as D (5 bases). CDR1 and CDR2 from the germline V gene are SNHLY and FYNNEI. V was pared by 5 bases and J by 4 bases, with 11 bases between. The CDR3 totals 13 residues. CDR3 loop: CASSPGRFYGYTF. The CDR3 DNA follows: TGTGCCAGCAGTCCGGGACGCTTCTATGGCTACACCTTC.

The gene calls are TRBV6-5 and TRBJ1-6, with D maybe TRBD1 (5 bases). Germline loops: CDR1 MNHEY, CDR2 SVGAGI. The length of the CDR3 is 16 residues. The ends were cut back, 0 bases at V and 9 bases at J, with 15 bases in the middle. CDR3 in amino acids: CASSYSRGMEGSPLHF. The DNA of the CDR3 is TGTGCCAGCAGTTACTCGCGGGGGATGGAGGGTTCACCCCTCCACTTT.

The chain is built from TRBV30 and TRBJ2-5; tentatively, D is TRBD2 (5 bases). Germline CDR1 GTSNPN, CDR2 SVGIG (reference sequence). This CDR3 is built from 11 residues. V dropped 8 bases and J dropped 6 bases, with 13 bases sitting between them. The CDR3 here is CAAGGGKTQYF. The CDR3 coding sequence is TGTGCCGCAGGAGGCGGAAAGACCCAGTACTTC.

The chain couples TRBV2 to TRBJ1-5; 8 bases line up with TRBD1. The CDR3 contains 16 residues. CDR1 is SNHLY, CDR2 FYNNEI, per germline. V was clipped by 0 bases and J by 11 bases; unmatched bases: 12. CDR3 nucleotide sequence: TGTGCCAGCAGTGAAGCGTTGGGACAGGCTCTTGGGGCCCAGCATTTT. It specifies CASSEALGQALGAQHF.

The V gene is TRBV5-6, the J gene TRBJ2-5, with 13 bases matching TRBD2. Germline CDR1 SGHDT, CDR2 YYEEEE. Trimming took 3 bases from V and 5 from J; bases not matched to a gene: 7. The CDR3 runs 16 residues. CDR3 nucleotide sequence: TGTGCCAGCAGCTCTCGAGGACTAGCGGGGGTTGAGACCCAGTACTTC. It codes for CASSSRGLAGVETQYF.

The rearrangement joins TRBV28 to TRBJ1-2; TRBD1 matches 9 bases. Per germline, CDR1 MDHEN and CDR2 SYDVKM. The ends lost 6 bases at V and 7 bases at J; junction bases unmatched: 12. This CDR3 contains 15 residues. The CDR3 loop reads CASRTEGTGNVGYTF. The DNA for the CDR3 is TGTGCCAGCAGGACCGAAGGGACAGGGAACGTTGGCTACACCTTC.

The chain employs TRBV10-2 and TRBJ2-1; no firm D call. The germline V gene encodes CDR1 WSHSY and CDR2 SAAADI. Trimming took 10 bases from V and 0 from J, leaving 7 bases between them. The CDR3 is 12 residues long. This CDR3 reads CATSSSYNEQFF. The CDR3 nucleotides read TGCGCCACCTCGAGCTCCTACAATGAGCAGTTCTTC.

This clone was seen once. The rearrangement joins TRBV11-2 to TRBJ2-3; 12 bases match TRBD2. The CDR3 covers 17 residues. Germline V gives CDR1 SGHAT, CDR2 FQNNGV. Trimming cost V 3 bases and J 1 base; bases outside gene matches: 5. In nucleotides, the CDR3 is TGTGCCAGCAGCTTGGGTACTAGCGGGGGGCGCACAGATACGCAGTATTTT. Translating it yields CASSLGTSGGRTDTQYF.

This clone was seen a handful of times. The J gene is TRBJ2-5, the V gene TRBV7-9; no clear D gene. Germline lookup yields CDR1 SEHNR and CDR2 FQNEAQ (reference sequence). The CDR3 has 14 amino acids. The ends were cut back, 3 bases at V and 4 bases at J, with 12 bases in the middle. Written as DNA, the CDR3 is TGTGCCAGCAGCTTGGGCAGAGAAAGAGAGACCCAGTACTTC. Protein: CASSLGRERETQYF.

The chain combines TRBV6-5 with TRBJ2-7; TRBD2 matches at 12 bases. The germline CDR1 and CDR2 sequences are MNHEY and SVGAGI. The CDR3 contains 15 residues. Germline trimming cut 6 bases from V and 4 bases from J; bases unmatched to any gene: 7. In nucleotides, the CDR3 is TGTGCCAGCAGACAAACTAGCGGGGGGACGTACGAGCAGTACTTC. This codes for CASRQTSGGTYEQYF.